Following are 30 T cell receptor beta chains from one sample sequenced in a study of shared clonotypes between healthy human individuals. Method: immunoSEQ multiplex PCR; TCRdb's copy keeps in-frame clones and lacks some. The data show 1.5 million to 2.5 million clones, with roughly 95% seen just once and more than 0.9% held by the top ten. It was CD45RO-negative cells, positively selected for CCR7, that made up naive CD8 cells, with terminally differentiated effector memory CD45RA+ cells excluded. Sequenced sample: naive CD8+ T cells sorted from blood. The receptors were gathered from a man aged 18 to 29 in good health.

The chain employs TRBV9 and TRBJ2-5; 11 nucleotides match TRBD1. The CDR3 loop spans 13 amino acids. The germline V gene has CDR1 SGDLS and CDR2 YYNGEE. The V segment lost 8 bases and the J segment 4 bases; nucleotides outside the gene matches: 4. The CDR3, as DNA: TGTGCCAGTGGACAGGGGGCAGGAGAGACCCAGTACTTC. Its protein product is CASGQGAGETQYF.

This chain joins TRBV27 and TRBJ2-7; D call uncertain. Trimming pared 5 bases from V and 2 bases from J, leaving 13 bases between. Per the germline V gene, CDR1 is MNHEY and CDR2 is SMNVEV (reference sequence). The length of the CDR3 is 14 residues. The CDR3 sequence is CASSHTGMTYEQYF. The DNA for the CDR3 is TGTGCCAGCAGTCACACTGGGATGACCTACGAGCAGTACTTC.

The rearrangement links TRBV6-1 to TRBJ2-2; 11 bases are shared with TRBD2. Germline values: CDR1 MNHNS, CDR2 SASEGT. The CDR3 covers 17 residues. J gave up 2 bases and V 3 bases, and 5 bases lay outside the gene matches. The CDR3 nucleotides are TGTGCCAGCAGTGATCATCTAGCGGGGGGCAACACCGGGGAGCTGTTTTTT. Its protein product is CASSDHLAGGNTGELFF.

The V gene is TRBV14, the J gene TRBJ1-3; weak D call: TRBD1 (6 bases). CDR1 and CDR2 (germline): SGHDN, FVKESK. The CDR3 length is 15 residues. Trimming stripped 0 bases from V and 1 base from J, with 7 bases between. DNA for the CDR3: TGTGCCAGCAGCCAAGAGACAGGTTCTGGAAACACCATATATTTT. Translation: CASSQETGSGNTIYF.

The V gene is TRBV6-6, the J gene TRBJ2-7; 7 bases are shared with TRBD2. Germline values: CDR1 MNHNY, CDR2 SVGAGI (reference sequence). The junction had 12 bases not matched to a gene; V was cut back by 5 bases and J by 2 bases. The CDR3 consists of 16 residues. As DNA, the CDR3 is TGTGCCAGCAGTCCCCTCCCCGGGACTAACGCCTACGAGCAGTACTTC. Translation gives CASSPLPGTNAYEQYF.

This chain joins TRBV10-1 and TRBJ2-1; D is uncertain. Deletions cut 5 bases from V and 5 bases from J, with 10 bases between. This CDR3 region has 13 residues. CDR1 and CDR2 from the germline V gene are WNHNN and SYGVQD (reference sequence). The CDR3 region is CASSLVGNNEQFF. The CDR3 nucleotides are TGCGCCAGCAGTTTGGTGGGGAACAATGAGCAGTTCTTC.

The rearrangement uses TRBV7-8 and TRBJ2-5; D gene uncertain. Trimming removed 7 bases from V and 2 bases from J, with 17 bases in between. Germline-derived CDR1 and CDR2 are SGHVS and FQNEAQ. CDR3 length: 15 residues. The CDR3 region has the DNA TGTGCCAGCACCTCGGGTTGGGGAACTCAAGAGACCCAGTACTTC. This encodes CASTSGWGTQETQYF.

This clone showed up just a few times. The J gene is TRBJ1-6, the V gene TRBV19, with D possibly matching TRBD1 (5 bases). Germline V gives CDR1 LNHDA, CDR2 SQIVND (reference sequence). Between the trimmed V and J ends, which lost 4 bases and 15 bases, there was a span of 16 bases. This CDR3 spans 13 amino acids. CDR3 bases: TGTGCCAGTAGTACAGGGACTCCTTTCGACCTCCACTTT. Translating it yields CASSTGTPFDLHF.

The rearrangement joins TRBV9 to TRBJ2-7, with TRBD1 identical over 7 bases. J lost 3 bases, V lost 3 bases, and 12 bases had no gene match. The CDR3 spans 16 residues. Germline CDR1 reads SGDLS; CDR2 reads YYNGEE. As DNA, the CDR3 is TGTGCCAGCAGCGGTGACCCCGGGACAGATAACTACGAGCAGTACTTC. This encodes CASSGDPGTDNYEQYF.

V is TRBV2 and J is TRBJ2-3, with D possibly matching TRBD2 (6 bases). V lost 11 bases to trimming and J lost 0 bases, with 15 bases between them. The V gene's germline CDR1 is SNHLY and CDR2 FYNNEI. The CDR3 contains 14 residues. The CDR3 bases are TGTGCCGTTGGGTGGGGGGATAGCACAGATACGCAGTATTTT. Its protein product is CAVGWGDSTDTQYF.

The chain uses TRBV5-6 and TRBJ2-3; D might be TRBD2 (6 bases). Germline assignment: CDR1 SGHDT and CDR2 YYEEEE. Trimming left V 5 bases short and J 3 bases short, with 16 bases between. This CDR3 comprises 15 residues. The CDR3 DNA is TGTGCCAGCAGGGTTGGTTGGGGGAGGACAGATACGCAGTATTTT. Residues: CASRVGWGRTDTQYF. The whole variable domain, remainder taken from reference TRBV5-6 and TRBJ2-3, is DAGVTQSPTHLIKTRGQQVTLRCSPKSGHDTVSWYQQALGQGPQFIFQYYEEEERQRGNFPDRFSGHQFPNYSSELNVNALLLGDSALYLCASRVGWGRTDTQYFGPGTRLTVL.

The J gene is TRBJ1-3, the V gene TRBV19; tentatively, D is TRBD1 (6 bases). Trimming cost V 7 bases and J 0 bases, with 13 bases left between them. The CDR3 sequence is 15 residues long. Germline CDR1 LNHDA, CDR2 SQIVND (reference sequence). The CDR3 loop is CASKRQVLSGNTIYF. The CDR3 DNA is TGTGCCAGTAAAAGACAGGTCCTCTCTGGAAACACCATATATTTT.

The gene calls are TRBV5-8 and TRBJ1-4; 8 bases agree with TRBD1. Germline assignment: CDR1 SGHTS and CDR2 YDEGEE. This CDR3 region has 18 residues. Unmatched junction bases numbered 13, after V lost 2 bases and J lost 4 bases. CDR3 loop: CASSFGLQGALLNEKLFF. CDR3 DNA: TGTGCCAGCAGCTTCGGATTGCAGGGGGCCCTCCTTAATGAAAAACTGTTTTTT.

This chain connects TRBV13 to TRBJ2-7; 12 nucleotides match TRBD2. CDR3 length: 14 residues. After removal of 8 bases from V and 6 bases from J, the junction contained 8 bases not matched to a gene. Per the germline V gene, CDR1 is PRHDT and CDR2 is FYEKMQ (reference sequence). The CDR3 DNA reads as TGTGCCAGCGGGCTAGCGGGGGGGCCTGCCGAGCAGTACTTC. Amino acids: CASGLAGGPAEQYF.

This chain joins TRBV27 and TRBJ2-2; D is undetermined. From germline, CDR1 is MNHEY and CDR2 SMNVEV (reference sequence). Trimming shortened V by 6 bases and J by 4 bases, and 24 bases separated the two germline ends. The CDR3 has 18 amino acids. Here the CDR3 DNA reads TGTGCCAGCAGCCTAGGGTCCCCCGGGTGGGGTGGCACCGGGGAGCTGTTTTTT. Its translation: CASSLGSPGWGGTGELFF.

With regard to this clone: This CDR3 is also generated by other DNA sequences in the sample. The chain has TRBV9 and TRBJ1-6; D is possibly TRBD1 (5 bases). Germline V gene sequence: CDR1 SGDLS, CDR2 YYNGEE. The CDR3 extends over 12 amino acids. V was trimmed by 2 bases and J by 9 bases, leaving 6 bases between them. In DNA form, the CDR3 reads TGTGCCAGCAGCGTTGGGGCTTCACCCCTCCACTTT. This sequence encodes CASSVGASPLHF.

The rearrangement joins TRBV2 to TRBJ1-6; 7 nucleotides line up with TRBD1. CDR1 and CDR2 (germline): SNHLY, FYNNEI. CDR3 length equals 16 residues. After removal of 3 bases from V and 6 bases from J, the junction contained 8 bases not matched to a gene. The CDR3, as DNA: TGTGCCAGCAGTGACCAAGCAGGGGGAACTAATTCACCCCTCCACTTT. Residues: CASSDQAGGTNSPLHF. Full variable domain (remainder filled in from reference TRBV2 and TRBJ1-6): EPEVTQTPSHQVTQMGQEVILRCVPISNHLYFYWYRQILGQKVEFLVSFYNNEISEKSEIFDDQFSVERPDGSNFTLKIRSTKLEDSAMYFCASSDQAGGTNSPLHFGNGTRLTVT.

The chain employs TRBV2 and TRBJ2-5, with 7 bases matching TRBD1. V was clipped by 4 bases and J by 3 bases; unmatched bases: 5. The CDR3 consists of 14 residues. CDR1 SNHLY and CDR2 FYNNEI come from the germline V gene. CDR3 sequence reads: CASSGVGTEETQYF. CDR3 bases: TGTGCCAGCAGTGGTGTGGGGACAGAAGAGACCCAGTACTTC. Full variable domain (outside the CDR3, taken from reference TRBV2 and TRBJ2-5): EPEVTQTPSHQVTQMGQEVILRCVPISNHLYFYWYRQILGQKVEFLVSFYNNEISEKSEIFDDQFSVERPDGSNFTLKIRSTKLEDSAMYFCASSGVGTEETQYFGPGTRLLVL.

V usage is TRBV7-8 and J usage is TRBJ2-7; D gene uncertain. This CDR3 has 14 residues. The germline CDR1 and CDR2 sequences are SGHVS and FQNEAQ. Trimming cost V 1 base and J 1 base, with 8 bases left between them. The CDR3 loop is CASSLVGESYEQYF. The CDR3 DNA is TGTGCCAGCAGCTTAGTCGGCGAATCCTACGAGCAGTACTTC.

This chain joins TRBV10-3 and TRBJ2-2, with TRBD2 identical over 7 bases. This CDR3 contains 15 residues. Germline CDR1 is ENHRY and CDR2 is SYGVKD. The ends lost 3 bases at V and 0 bases at J; junction bases unmatched: 1. The CDR3 DNA reads TGTGCCATCAGTGAAGCGGGGTCGAACACCGGGGAGCTGTTTTTT. Amino acid sequence: CAISEAGSNTGELFF.

The chain joins TRBV7-9 to TRBJ1-2; the D gene is possibly TRBD1 (5 bases). V was clipped by 1 base and J by 8 bases, with 17 bases between them. CDR3 size: 15 residues. Germline lookup yields CDR1 SEHNR and CDR2 FQNEAQ (reference sequence). The CDR3 DNA sequence: TGTGCCAGCAGCTTAGGGGAGACAGTGGCTTGGGGCTACACCTTC. Its translation: CASSLGETVAWGYTF.

The V gene is TRBV7-9, the J gene TRBJ2-4, with 10 positions matching TRBD2. With 4 bases clipped from V and 5 bases from J, the junction kept 17 bases outside the gene matches. Germline assignment: CDR1 SEHNR and CDR2 FQNEAQ (reference sequence). The CDR3 is made up of 19 amino acids. The CDR3 bases are TGTGCCAGCAGCTCATCAGCGGGAGGGCCTAGGTCAACGGAAAACATTCAGTACTTC. It yields the protein CASSSSAGGPRSTENIQYF.

The rearrangement links TRBV5-1 to TRBJ1-1, with TRBD1 matching 8 bases. The V and J ends lost 4 bases and 4 bases, in that order; junction bases with no gene match: 15. CDR1 SGHRS and CDR2 YFSETQ come from the germline V gene. This CDR3 comprises 17 residues. For the CDR3, the DNA is TGCGCCAGCAGCGGAGGTCCCGGGACAGGTTTGGGCACTGAAGCTTTCTTT. Its protein product is CASSGGPGTGLGTEAFF.

The CDR3 sequence: CASSTQGEETQYF. The CDR3 nucleotides are TGTGCCAGCAGTACACAGGGGGAAGAGACCCAGTACTTC. The chain recombines TRBV7-9 with TRBJ2-5; 8 bases match TRBD1. Trimming took 6 bases from V and 3 from J; bases not matched to a gene: 3. CDR3 length: 13 residues. CDR1 and CDR2 from the germline V gene are SEHNR and FQNEAQ (reference sequence).

The chain couples TRBV25-1 to TRBJ2-2, with D possibly called TRBD1 or TRBD2 (6 bases each). V lost 1 base and J lost 3, with 15 bases in between. Per germline, CDR1 MGHDK and CDR2 SYGVNS. The CDR3 is 17 residues long. This CDR3 is CASSESGAMSDTGELFF. The CDR3 DNA follows: TGTGCCAGCAGTGAATCGGGGGCTATGTCGGACACCGGGGAGCTGTTTTTT. The full variable domain, in which reference TRBV25-1 and TRBJ2-2 provide the parts outside the CDR3, is EADIYQTPRYLVIGTGKKITLECSQTMGHDKMYWYQQDPGMELHLIHYSYGVNSTEKGDLSSESTVSRIRTEHFPLTLESARPSHTSQYLCASSESGAMSDTGELFFGEGSRLTVL.

The chain combines TRBV5-4 with TRBJ1-2, with a possible D match to TRBD1 (5 bases). The length of the CDR3 is 14 residues. V gave up 4 bases and J gave up 1 base, with 11 bases separating them. Germline assignment: CDR1 SGHNT and CDR2 YYREEE (reference sequence). CDR3 sequence: CASSQTTVNYGYTF. CDR3 sequence (DNA): TGTGCCAGCAGCCAAACGACAGTTAACTATGGCTACACCTTC.

This clone was picked up one time. The chain links TRBV4-3 to TRBJ1-4, with D unresolved. V lost 2 bases and J 2 bases, leaving 12 bases between the germline ends. This CDR3 has 16 residues. Germline CDR1 and CDR2: LGHNA and YSLEER. CDR3 DNA: TGCGCCAGCAGCCAATGGTACGCTAGCACTAATGAAAAACTGTTTTTT. Protein: CASSQWYASTNEKLFF.

The chain couples TRBV15 to TRBJ2-5; 9 nucleotides agree with TRBD1. Per the germline V gene, CDR1 is LNHNV and CDR2 is YYDKDF (reference sequence). V shed 4 bases, J shed 4 bases, and the junction held 1 base outside the gene matches. The CDR3 is made up of 13 amino acids. The CDR3 reads CATSKDRGETQYF. As DNA, the CDR3 is TGTGCCACCAGCAAGGACAGGGGAGAGACCCAGTACTTC.

Remarks on this clone: Other DNA sequences in this sample translate to the same CDR3. The chain has TRBV27 and TRBJ1-1; the match to TRBD1 covers 9 bases. V lost 3 bases to trimming and J lost 5 bases; unmatched junction nucleotides: 1. CDR1 and CDR2 from the germline V gene are MNHEY and SMNVEV (reference sequence). The CDR3 loop spans 13 amino acids. This CDR3 reads CASSLTGGTEAFF. As DNA, the CDR3 is TGTGCCAGCAGTTTGACAGGGGGGACTGAAGCTTTCTTT.

This chain uses TRBV7-9 with TRBJ1-2; D ambiguous. Trimming pared 1 base from V and 4 bases from J, leaving 10 bases between. Germline-derived CDR1 and CDR2 are SEHNR and FQNEAQ (reference sequence). The CDR3 spans 14 residues. This CDR3 reads CASSLGATLYGYTF. The CDR3 DNA follows: TGTGCCAGCAGCTTAGGGGCCACCCTCTATGGCTACACCTTC.